The rows below give T cell receptor beta chains drawn from one sample of a study of CD8 T cells in Susac syndrome. Using its own MiXCR run on the immunoSEQ multiplex PCR reads, TCRdb lists one record per CDR3 protein. The sample yields 150,000 to 200,000 distinct CDR3 sequences, approximately 95% seen once. The source material was CD8+ T cells from PBMCs. The receptors originated from a human donor with multiple sclerosis. CDR3s include the opening cysteine and the closing phenylalanine or tryptophan. D genes are given only for firm matches. The size entry is marked missing in some rows and otherwise reads once, few, many or a size class.

j_call	d_call	clone_size	v_call	cdr3_nt	cdr3_aa
TRBJ1-2	NA	NA	TRBV13	TGTGCCAGCAGCCGAGAGGGTGCAGGGTACTATGGCTACACCTTC	CASSREGAGYYGYTF
TRBJ2-7	NA	NA	TRBV3-1	TGTGCCAGCAGCCCGGTCCTAGCTGTGGACGAGCAGTACTTC	CASSPVLAVDEQYF
TRBJ1-2	NA	once	TRBV6-5	TGTGCCAGCAGTTACTCCGCTGTGGGGGTCATGTCTCAAGGCTACACCTTC	CASSYSAVGVMSQGYTF
TRBJ2-7	NA	once	TRBV20-1	TGCAGTGCTAGAGACCTAGGGGAGTCCTACGAGCAGTACTTC	CSARDLGESYEQYF
TRBJ2-5	NA	NA	TRBV30	TGTGCCTGGAGCGTTTGGGGGGACGATGGAGAGACCCAGTACTTC	CAWSVWGDDGETQYF
TRBJ2-5	NA	NA	TRBV5-1	TGCGCCAGCAGCTGGGGAGCATCGGAGACCCAGTACTTC	CASSWGASETQYF
TRBJ1-2	NA	NA	TRBV29-1	TGCAGCGTTGAGGTCCGGTTTCCTAGTGGCTACACCTTC	CSVEVRFPSGYTF
TRBJ2-1	NA	once	TRBV7-9	TGTGCCAGCAGCTCGAAGGTCGGACCCTACAATGAGCAGTTCTTC	CASSSKVGPYNEQFF
TRBJ2-7	TRBD1	NA	TRBV3-1	TGTGCCAGCAGGCCGGGACAGCAAGCCTACGAGCAGTACTTC	CASRPGQQAYEQYF
TRBJ1-4	TRBD1	once	TRBV7-9	TGTGCCAGCAGCTCCGGGACAGGGTCACTGTTTTTT	CASSSGTGSLFF
TRBJ1-1	TRBD1	NA	TRBV9	TGTGCCAGCAGCGACAGGGGGAACATGAACACTGAAGCTTTCTTT	CASSDRGNMNTEAFF
TRBJ2-1	TRBD2	NA	TRBV13	TGTGCCAGCAGCTGGGGGACGACTAGCGGGAGGGGTCTTGAGCAGTTCTTC	CASSWGTTSGRGLEQFF
TRBJ1-4	NA	NA	TRBV18	TGTGCCAGCTCACCACGTCCCCAGGGGCGGGATGAAAAACTGTTTTTT	CASSPRPQGRDEKLFF
TRBJ2-7	TRBD1	NA	TRBV10-3	TGTGCCATCACTCCCACATACTGCGGGACAGGGGGGACCTACGAGCAGTACTTC	CAITPTYCGTGGTYEQYF
TRBJ2-1	NA	NA	TRBV12-3/TRBV12-4	TGTGCCAGCACCTTTAAACAGGTTGTGGAGCAGTTCTTC	CASTFKQVVEQFF
TRBJ1-2	NA	NA	TRBV9	TGTGCCAGCAGCGTAGCCTCACAGGGACCTTCGGCTTATGGCTACACCTTC	CASSVASQGPSAYGYTF